One sample yielded the 18 T cell receptor beta chains listed below, sequenced in a study of beta chain features in type 1 diabetes. Every isolated RNA sample was fully reverse transcribed, so sequencing captured expressed TCRB transcripts. TCRdb's copy holds only in-frame clones and misses some; the assay was immunoSEQ multiplex PCR. The sample holds about 900,000 clones, 17% seen once. What was sequenced was naive CD4+ T cells from blood. These receptor sequences come from a woman aged 18-35 years in good health.

The V gene is TRBV28, the J gene TRBJ1-1, with D perhaps matching TRBD1 (5 bases). Germline V CDR1 and CDR2: MDHEN, SYDVKM. CDR3 size: 16 residues. V lost 1 base and J 7 bases, leaving 19 bases between the germline ends. CDR3 coding DNA: TGTGCCAGCAGTTTATTCGGGTCAGGGAGACAAAATGAAGCTTTCTTT. Translation: CASSLFGSGRQNEAFF. Filled out from reference TRBV28 and TRBJ1-1, the complete variable domain reads DVKVTQSSRYLVKRTGEKVFLECVQDMDHENMFWYRQDPGLGLRLIYFSYDVKMKEKGDIPEGYSVSREKKERFSLILESASTNQTSMYLCASSLFGSGRQNEAFFGQGTRLTVV.

This clone was seen a handful of times. The chain links TRBV11-2 to TRBJ2-1; 9 bases match TRBD2. The CDR3 runs 16 residues. The J segment lost 7 bases and the V segment lost 1 base, leaving 8 bases of the junction unmatched. Germline-derived CDR1 and CDR2 are SGHAT and FQNNGV. The CDR3 spells CASSLVVLAGSNEQFF. The CDR3 DNA reads as TGTGCCAGCAGCTTAGTCGTGCTAGCGGGATCAAATGAGCAGTTCTTC.

The J gene is TRBJ2-3, the V gene TRBV9; D may be TRBD2 (5 bases). Trimming pared 0 bases from V and 2 bases from J, leaving 13 bases between. Germline lookup yields CDR1 SGDLS and CDR2 YYNGEE. CDR3 length: 16 residues. The CDR3: CASSVGGSANTDTQYF. For the CDR3, the DNA is TGTGCCAGCAGCGTAGGAGGGAGCGCAAACACAGATACGCAGTATTTT.

With regard to this clone: One end of the junction is discordant with germline, which a read error may explain. The chain joins TRBV25-1 to TRBJ1-6; the D gene is possibly TRBD1 (5 bases). CDR1 is MGHDK and CDR2 is SYGVNS in the germline V gene. This CDR3 is 16 amino acids long. The CDR3: CASSDLGTAHKSPLHF. CDR3 DNA: TGTGCCAGCAGTGATTTAGGGACGGCACATAAGTCACCCCTCCACTTT. Full variable domain (rest looked up from reference TRBV25-1 and TRBJ1-6): EADIYQTPRYLVIGTGKKITLECSQTMGHDKMYWYQQDPGMELHLIHYSYGVNSTEKGDLSSESTVSRIRTEHFPLTLESARPSHTSQYLCASSDLGTAHKSPLHFGNGTRLTVT.

The V and J genes are TRBV6-5 and TRBJ2-3; weak D call: TRBD1 (6 bases). CDR3 size: 15 residues. V gave up 10 bases and J gave up 0 bases, with 17 bases separating them. Germline lookup yields CDR1 MNHEY and CDR2 SVGAGI. The CDR3 bases are TGTGCCATCAGGGGTCAGGGGCAGAGCACAGATACGCAGTATTTT. Its translation: CAIRGQGQSTDTQYF.

This clone was counted only a few times. Within the sample, other DNA sequences also encode this same CDR3. The J gene is TRBJ2-3, the V gene TRBV7-2, with unresolved D. The V gene's germline CDR1 is SGHTA and CDR2 FQGNSA. The V and J ends lost 0 bases and 2 bases respectively, with 6 bases between them. CDR3 length equals 14 residues. CDR3: CASSLAGPTDTQYF. CDR3 DNA sequence: TGTGCCAGCAGCTTAGCCGGTCCCACAGATACGCAGTATTTT.

The chain carries TRBV4-2 and TRBJ2-7; the D gene is possibly TRBD1 (6 bases). The CDR3 is 14 residues long. V was pared by 5 bases and J by 4 bases, with 15 bases between. Germline V gene sequence: CDR1 LGHNA, CDR2 YNFKEQ. The CDR3 DNA is TGTGCCAGCAGCTCACTTGGGACACAGTACGAGCAGTACTTC. It is translated as CASSSLGTQYEQYF.

DNA of the CDR3: TGTGCCAGCAGCTTGGCAGCGGGAGGCTCCTACGAGCAGTACTTC. Amino acid sequence: CASSLAAGGSYEQYF. The chain combines TRBV5-4 with TRBJ2-7; TRBD2 aligns across 9 bases. The CDR3 loop spans 15 amino acids. The trim removed 0 bases at V and 0 bases at J, leaving 1 base unmatched. Per the germline V gene, CDR1 is SGHNT and CDR2 is YYREEE (reference sequence).

V is TRBV4-1 and J is TRBJ1-3, with D possibly TRBD1 on 5 matching bases. Trimming removed 3 bases at V and 0 bases at J, with 9 bases between. The CDR3 sequence is 15 residues long. The germline V gene has CDR1 MGHRA and CDR2 YSYEKL. The CDR3 DNA reads TGCGCCAGCAGCCAGGGACCTAACTCTGGAAACACCATATATTTT. Protein product: CASSQGPNSGNTIYF.

The V call is TRBV13, the J call TRBJ2-1; possible D gene TRBD1, 5 bases. This CDR3 has 13 amino acids. Trimming left V 6 bases short and J 7 bases short, with 13 bases between. Germline CDR1 reads PRHDT; CDR2 reads FYEKMQ (reference sequence). CDR3 loop: CASSMTVFNEQFF. CDR3 in DNA: TGTGCCAGCAGTATGACAGTTTTTAATGAGCAGTTCTTC.

The J gene is TRBJ1-2, the V gene TRBV28; 7 bases map to TRBD1. The CDR3 sequence is 15 residues long. CDR1 is MDHEN, CDR2 SYDVKM, per germline. V dropped 2 bases and J dropped 3; count of bases not matched to a gene: 6. The CDR3 DNA reads TGTGCCAGCAGTTTAACAGGGGCTGGAGACTATGGCTACACCTTC. Translated: CASSLTGAGDYGYTF.

The rearrangement uses TRBV28 and TRBJ1-5; perhaps TRBD1 as D (5 bases). This CDR3 region has 17 residues. V lost 2 bases and J lost 6, with 20 bases in between. The germline V gene encodes CDR1 MDHEN and CDR2 SYDVKM. As DNA, the CDR3 is TGTGCCAGCAGTTTACGAAGGAGTTCCAGGGTAGCTCAGCCCCAGCATTTT. It codes for CASSLRRSSRVAQPQHF.

The chain uses TRBV19 and TRBJ1-5; D is undetermined. CDR3 length: 12 residues. Trimming removed 6 bases from V and 4 bases from J, with 7 bases in between. The germline gives CDR1 LNHDA, CDR2 SQIVND (reference sequence). The CDR3 DNA follows: TGTGCCAGTAGATCAGTAAATCAGCCCCAGCATTTT. Protein product: CASRSVNQPQHF.

This clone was found a few times. The same CDR3 is also encoded by other DNA sequences in this sample. The J gene is TRBJ2-7, the V gene TRBV5-1, with D possibly TRBD1 on 5 matching bases. Germline V gene data show CDR1 as SGHRS and CDR2 as YFSETQ. This CDR3 spans 13 amino acids. Trimming took off 0 bases at V and 1 base at J, with 5 bases between the two ends. The CDR3 DNA is TGCGCCAGCAGCTTGGAGGGGTCCTACGAGCAGTACTTC. Translated: CASSLEGSYEQYF.

This clone was observed a few times. The chain combines TRBV4-2 with TRBJ2-2; 11 bases match TRBD2. The junction had 7 bases not matched to a gene; V was cut back by 1 base and J by 9 bases. Germline CDR1 is LGHNA and CDR2 is YNFKEQ. CDR3 length equals 16 residues. The CDR3: CASSQGTSGRNRELFF. In DNA, the CDR3 is TGTGCCAGCAGCCAAGGGACTAGCGGGCGCAACCGGGAGCTGTTTTTT.

Only a few counts were recorded for this clone. The chain is built from TRBV21-1 and TRBJ2-1. TRBV21-1 is annotated as a pseudogene. The CDR3 runs to 11 residues. As DNA, the CDR3 is TGTGCCAGCAGCAAAAACAATGAGCAGTTCTTC. This encodes CASSKNNEQFF.

A few counts support this clone. This rearrangement joins TRBV5-4 to TRBJ2-1, with 10 bases identical to TRBD2. Germline assignment: CDR1 SGHNT and CDR2 YYREEE (reference sequence). Trimming took 0 bases from V and 7 from J; bases not matched to a gene: 4. CDR3 size: 15 residues. CDR3 coding DNA: TGTGCCAGCAGCTTGGATTCTAGCGGGAGTAATGAGCAGTTCTTC. Residues: CASSLDSSGSNEQFF.

This sequence joins TRBV6-6 and TRBJ1-1; possibly TRBD1 for D (6 bases). Germline CDR1 MNHNY, CDR2 SVGAGI (reference sequence). The ends were cut back, 6 bases at V and 0 bases at J, with 8 bases in the middle. CDR3 length: 13 residues. The CDR3 DNA is TGTGCCAGCAGACAGGGTATGAACACTGAAGCTTTCTTT. It encodes CASRQGMNTEAFF.